The rows below give T cell receptor beta chains drawn from one sample of a study of blood T cell repertoires in COVID-19. Sequencing used immunoSEQ multiplex PCR; TCRdb keeps in-frame clones, though not all of them. The data contain over 200,000 clones, almost 85% of them seen just once; the ten biggest clones take up about 12%. The sample comprised peripheral blood. The receptor set was obtained from a woman aged 40 to 50 with acute or convalescent COVID-19. Each CDR3 is given with its conserved first and last residue. The order of the fields is J gene, clone size, CDR3 length, D gene, V gene, CDR3 protein, CDR3 DNA. The D gene is left open where the match is weak. Only some rows state a clone size, as once, few, many or a class for expanded clones.

j_call: TRBJ1-5; clone_size: few; cdr3_length: 14; d_call: NA; v_call: TRBV7-9; cdr3_aa: CASSSTGNNQPQHF; cdr3_nt: TGTGCCAGCAGCTCTACAGGAAACAATCAGCCCCAGCATTTT
j_call: TRBJ2-5; clone_size: NA; cdr3_length: 13; d_call: NA; v_call: TRBV20-1; cdr3_aa: CSASFGWQETQYF; cdr3_nt: TGCAGTGCAAGTTTCGGGTGGCAAGAGACCCAGTACTTC
j_call: TRBJ2-1; clone_size: NA; cdr3_length: 13; d_call: NA; v_call: TRBV12-5; cdr3_aa: CASGLSVESEQFF; cdr3_nt: TGTGCTAGTGGTTTGAGTGTCGAGAGTGAGCAGTTCTTC
j_call: TRBJ2-1; clone_size: NA; cdr3_length: 16; d_call: NA; v_call: TRBV18; cdr3_aa: CASSPRREKSYNEQFF; cdr3_nt: TGTGCCAGCTCACCCCGCCGGGAAAAGTCCTACAATGAGCAGTTCTTC
j_call: TRBJ2-3; clone_size: once; cdr3_length: 15; d_call: TRBD2; v_call: TRBV7-2; cdr3_aa: CASSYATSGGPSQYF; cdr3_nt: TGTGCCAGCAGCTACGCGACTAGCGGGGGCCCCTCGCAGTATTTT
j_call: TRBJ2-5; clone_size: NA; cdr3_length: 14; d_call: TRBD1; v_call: TRBV2; cdr3_aa: CASEQGARQETQYF; cdr3_nt: TGTGCCAGCGAACAGGGGGCGCGGCAAGAGACCCAGTACTTC
j_call: TRBJ1-2; clone_size: NA; cdr3_length: 14; d_call: NA; v_call: TRBV6-1; cdr3_aa: CASSEQNSIDGYTF; cdr3_nt: TGTGCCAGCAGTGAGCAGAACAGTATTGATGGCTACACCTTC
j_call: TRBJ1-3; clone_size: NA; cdr3_length: 16; d_call: TRBD1; v_call: TRBV3-1/TRBV3-2; cdr3_aa: CASSGQTTGTGNTIYF; cdr3_nt: TGTGCCAGCAGCGGACAGACGACAGGGACTGGAAACACCATATATTTT
j_call: TRBJ1-5; clone_size: few; cdr3_length: 15; d_call: TRBD1; v_call: TRBV7-8; cdr3_aa: CASSPLEGAGQPQHF; cdr3_nt: TGTGCCAGCAGCCCCCTGGAGGGGGCAGGCCAGCCCCAGCATTTT
j_call: TRBJ2-3; clone_size: once; cdr3_length: 15; d_call: TRBD2; v_call: TRBV5-6; cdr3_aa: CASKTSGRARDTQYF; cdr3_nt: TGTGCCAGCAAGACTAGCGGGAGGGCCAGGGATACGCAGTATTTT
j_call: TRBJ1-5; clone_size: NA; cdr3_length: 15; d_call: NA; v_call: TRBV20-1; cdr3_aa: CSASWAPRNNQPQHF; cdr3_nt: TGCAGTGCTAGTTGGGCCCCAAGGAACAATCAGCCCCAGCATTTT
j_call: TRBJ2-7; clone_size: NA; cdr3_length: 15; d_call: NA; v_call: TRBV6-5; cdr3_aa: CASSLQGGYSYEQYF; cdr3_nt: TGTGCCAGCAGTCTACAGGGCGGGTACTCCTACGAGCAGTACTTC
j_call: TRBJ2-1; clone_size: NA; cdr3_length: 16; d_call: NA; v_call: TRBV7-2; cdr3_aa: CASSLRGARGNNEQFF; cdr3_nt: TGTGCCAGCAGCTTACGAGGAGCTAGGGGAAACAATGAGCAGTTCTTC
j_call: TRBJ1-1; clone_size: NA; cdr3_length: 12; d_call: NA; v_call: TRBV5-1; cdr3_aa: CASSLGEAEAFF; cdr3_nt: TGCGCCAGCAGCTTGGGGGAGGCTGAAGCTTTCTTT
j_call: TRBJ2-1; clone_size: NA; cdr3_length: 16; d_call: NA; v_call: TRBV7-2; cdr3_aa: CASSLVTSWGENEQFF; cdr3_nt: TGTGCCAGCAGCTTAGTAACTAGCTGGGGGGAAAATGAGCAGTTCTTC
j_call: TRBJ2-3; clone_size: NA; cdr3_length: 18; d_call: TRBD2; v_call: TRBV2; cdr3_aa: CASSEAGLAGGGTDTQYF; cdr3_nt: TGTGCCAGCAGTGAAGCGGGGCTAGCGGGGGGGGGCACAGATACGCAGTATTTT
j_call: TRBJ2-1; clone_size: NA; cdr3_length: 13; d_call: TRBD1; v_call: TRBV6-5; cdr3_aa: CASKGQPYNEQFF; cdr3_nt: TGTGCCAGCAAGGGACAGCCATACAATGAGCAGTTCTTC
j_call: TRBJ2-1; clone_size: NA; cdr3_length: 18; d_call: TRBD2; v_call: TRBV27; cdr3_aa: CASSLLPGGLTEHNEQFF; cdr3_nt: TGTGCCAGCAGTTTATTGCCGGGGGGGCTAACTGAACACAATGAGCAGTTCTTC
j_call: TRBJ1-4; clone_size: NA; cdr3_length: 15; d_call: TRBD1; v_call: TRBV9; cdr3_aa: CASSLNRGRDEKLFF; cdr3_nt: TGTGCCAGCAGCTTAAACAGGGGGAGAGATGAAAAACTGTTTTTT
j_call: TRBJ1-4; clone_size: NA; cdr3_length: 15; d_call: NA; v_call: TRBV16; cdr3_aa: CASSQSSQYNEKLFF; cdr3_nt: TGTGCCAGCAGCCAATCGTCCCAGTACAATGAAAAACTGTTTTTT
j_call: TRBJ1-2; clone_size: NA; cdr3_length: 15; d_call: NA; v_call: TRBV7-9; cdr3_aa: CASSLGTGTVVYYTF; cdr3_nt: TGTGCCAGCAGCTTAGGCACCGGGACTGTCGTATACTACACCTTC
j_call: TRBJ2-1; clone_size: NA; cdr3_length: 15; d_call: TRBD1; v_call: TRBV6-5; cdr3_aa: CASSQTGGYYNEQFF; cdr3_nt: TGTGCCAGCAGTCAGACAGGGGGATACTACAATGAGCAGTTCTTC
j_call: TRBJ2-1; clone_size: NA; cdr3_length: 11; d_call: TRBD1; v_call: TRBV20-1; cdr3_aa: CSARVGTGRLF; cdr3_nt: TGCAGTGCTAGAGTAGGGACAGGCCGCCTCTTC
j_call: TRBJ2-7; clone_size: once; cdr3_length: 13; d_call: TRBD1; v_call: TRBV29-1; cdr3_aa: CSVEDGQGYEQYF; cdr3_nt: TGCAGCGTTGAAGACGGACAGGGCTACGAGCAGTACTTC
j_call: TRBJ2-5; clone_size: NA; cdr3_length: 14; d_call: TRBD2; v_call: TRBV6-6; cdr3_aa: CASSYTTSGETQYF; cdr3_nt: TGTGCCAGCAGTTACACCACTAGCGGTGAGACCCAGTACTTC
j_call: TRBJ2-1; clone_size: few; cdr3_length: 15; d_call: TRBD1; v_call: TRBV30; cdr3_aa: CAWSAGTGGFDEQFF; cdr3_nt: TGTGCCTGGAGTGCGGGGACAGGGGGTTTCGATGAGCAGTTCTTC
j_call: TRBJ2-3; clone_size: NA; cdr3_length: 15; d_call: NA; v_call: TRBV5-1; cdr3_aa: CASSLDSAATDTQYF; cdr3_nt: TGCGCCAGCAGCTTGGACTCAGCGGCGACAGATACGCAGTATTTT
j_call: TRBJ1-6; clone_size: NA; cdr3_length: 16; d_call: NA; v_call: TRBV4-1; cdr3_aa: CASSQEPVQVYSPLHF; cdr3_nt: TGCGCCAGCAGCCAAGAACCCGTCCAGGTGTATTCACCCCTCCACTTT
j_call: TRBJ1-2; clone_size: NA; cdr3_length: 19; d_call: TRBD1; v_call: TRBV3-1/TRBV3-2; cdr3_aa: CASSQDRPGTVILPVGYTF; cdr3_nt: TGTGCCAGCAGCCAAGATCGACCTGGGACAGTAATCCTCCCTGTTGGCTACACCTTC
j_call: TRBJ2-1; clone_size: NA; cdr3_length: 14; d_call: NA; v_call: TRBV7-2; cdr3_aa: CASSLDGRANEQFF; cdr3_nt: TGTGCCAGCAGCTTAGATGGCAGGGCCAATGAGCAGTTCTTC
j_call: TRBJ2-3; clone_size: NA; cdr3_length: 15; d_call: NA; v_call: TRBV6-5; cdr3_aa: CASSYDASVTDTQYF; cdr3_nt: TGTGCCAGCAGTTACGATGCCAGTGTCACAGATACGCAGTATTTT